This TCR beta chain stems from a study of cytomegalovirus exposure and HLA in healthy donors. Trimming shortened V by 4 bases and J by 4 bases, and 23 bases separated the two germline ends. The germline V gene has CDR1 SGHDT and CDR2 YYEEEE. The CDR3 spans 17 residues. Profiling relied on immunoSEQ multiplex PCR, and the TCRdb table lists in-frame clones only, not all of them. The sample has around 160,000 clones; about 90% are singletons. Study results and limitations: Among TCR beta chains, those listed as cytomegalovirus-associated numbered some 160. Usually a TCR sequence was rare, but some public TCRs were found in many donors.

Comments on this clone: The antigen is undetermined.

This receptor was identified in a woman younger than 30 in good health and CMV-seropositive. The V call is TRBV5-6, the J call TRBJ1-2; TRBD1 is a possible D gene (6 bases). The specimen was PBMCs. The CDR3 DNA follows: TGTGCCAGCAGCCCTGTTACCCGTGGCAGGGGCAGCTATGGCTACACCTTC. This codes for CASSPVTRGRGSYGYTF.